The count of the clone carrying this TCR beta chain is one. These data come from a study of blood T cell repertoires in COVID-19. As for the study in general: Acute and convalescent COVID-19 specimens originated in the United States, Italy and Spain. PBMCs, B-cell-depleted T cells, or T cells were the source of the cDNA or gDNA that made up the material.

Original analysis: Reference gene primers were amplified, and this amplification served to estimate nucleated cell counts. Clones were sequenced by immunoSEQ multiplex PCR, and TCRdb holds only the in-frame ones, with some missing. The DNA was the basis for D and trimming; V, J and clone size are from that table. In the table there are over 200,000 clones, around 82% of which are singletons. The sample was peripheral blood. The receptor was derived from a woman in her forties or fifties with acute or convalescent COVID-19.

The CDR3 sequence: CASSLGRGDYGYTF. The CDR3 DNA is TGTGCCAGCAGCCTCGGCAGGGGGGACTATGGCTACACCTTC. The chain carries TRBV21-1 and TRBJ1-2; the DNA was not compared with TRBD1, the D call given in the table. TRBV21-1 is recorded as a pseudogene. The CDR3 length is 14 residues.